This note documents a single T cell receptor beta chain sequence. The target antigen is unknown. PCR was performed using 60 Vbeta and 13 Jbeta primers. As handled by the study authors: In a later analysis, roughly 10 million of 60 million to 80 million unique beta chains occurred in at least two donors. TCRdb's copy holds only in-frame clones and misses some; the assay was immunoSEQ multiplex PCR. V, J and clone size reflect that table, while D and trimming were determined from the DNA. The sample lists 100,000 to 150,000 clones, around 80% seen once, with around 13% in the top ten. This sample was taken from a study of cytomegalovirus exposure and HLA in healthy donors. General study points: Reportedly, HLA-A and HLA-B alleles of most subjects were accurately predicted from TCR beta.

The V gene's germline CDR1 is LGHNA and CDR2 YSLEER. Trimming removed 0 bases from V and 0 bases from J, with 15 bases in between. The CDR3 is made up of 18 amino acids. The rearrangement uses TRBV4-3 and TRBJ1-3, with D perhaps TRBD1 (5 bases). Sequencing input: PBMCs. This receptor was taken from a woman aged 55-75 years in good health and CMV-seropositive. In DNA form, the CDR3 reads TGCGCCAGCAGCCAAGATATTGGTCAGGGATTCTCTGGAAACACCATATATTTT. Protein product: CASSQDIGQGFSGNTIYF.